Described below is a single T cell receptor (beta chain) sequence and its context. V was clipped by 5 bases and J by 6 bases, with 13 bases between them. CDR3 length: 13 residues. Per germline, CDR1 SGHTS and CDR2 YDEGEE. This sample stems from a study of blood T cell repertoires in COVID-19. The wider study: COVID-19 samples collected from the United States, Italy and Spain covered acute and convalescent phases.

Authors' analysis steps: Estimated nucleated cell counts came from reference gene primer amplification. This table comes from immunoSEQ multiplex PCR, and its TCRdb copy is limited to in-frame clones, with some not included. Clonal size and the V and J genes are those of that table, whereas D and trimming came from the DNA. The profile shows approximately 200,000 clones, under 90% of them singletons. Participant-given clinical history determined each cohort assignment. The chain carries TRBV5-8 and TRBJ2-3, with D maybe TRBD2 (6 bases). Sequencing used PBMCs or T cells enriched from blood (not recorded which). The clonotype comes from a man aged 60 to 75 who had recovered from COVID-19. Here the CDR3 DNA reads TGTGCCAGCAGTTCCCCGGGGAGGGATACGCAGTATTTT. This gives the protein CASSSPGRDTQYF.